The rows below give T cell receptor beta chains drawn from one sample of a study of Ad26.COV2.S vaccination and SARS-CoV-2 variants. Clones were sequenced by immunoSEQ multiplex PCR, and TCRdb holds only the in-frame ones, with some missing. The sample contains roughly 390,000 clones, 88% of which appear only once. Sample: peripheral blood, taken in a trial of Ad26.COV2.S vaccine versus placebo. Receptors originate from a person between 18 and 65 years old who received the Ad26.COV2.S COVID-19 vaccine or a placebo. Both conserved end residues are part of each CDR3. D genes are given only for firm matches.

TRBJ2-5	TRBD2	TRBV5-1	CASSLSQRGRPFQETQYF
TRBJ1-2	TRBD1	TRBV4-3	CASSQTQGRGGYTF
TRBJ1-2	.	TRBV10-3	CAISKDSFYGYTF
TRBJ1-4	.	TRBV29-1	CSVSGPRNEKLFF
TRBJ2-7	TRBD2	TRBV2	CASIGLAGTYEQYF
TRBJ1-2	TRBD1	TRBV6-5	CASRRNTGGNYGYTF
TRBJ2-2	.	TRBV5-1	CASSLDLGNTGELFF
TRBJ2-5	.	TRBV6-6	CASSYGQYQETQYF
TRBJ2-2	.	TRBV3-1/TRBV3-2	CASSQDTGELFF
TRBJ1-2	.	TRBV12-5	CASGSGFGYTF
TRBJ1-5	.	TRBV5-8	CASSTRGREPQHF
TRBJ2-7	TRBD1	TRBV7-9	CASSFLGVQGKDEQYF
TRBJ2-5	.	TRBV5-1	CASSLGQFGGETQYF
TRBJ1-2	.	TRBV30	CAWSVGATGYTF
TRBJ1-3	.	TRBV6-2/TRBV6-3	CASSYLSGSSGNTIYF
TRBJ1-5	.	TRBV6-2/TRBV6-3	CASSYSGGAQPQHF
TRBJ1-1	.	TRBV19	CASSASRGGRTEAFF
TRBJ1-6	TRBD1	TRBV7-8	CASSLGGLRGPVYNSPLHF
TRBJ2-7	.	TRBV21-1	CASSKVLAGCFPEQYF
TRBJ1-3	.	TRBV10-2	CASALGNTIYF
TRBJ1-4	TRBD1	TRBV2	CASRTRTGGGKLFF
TRBJ2-3	.	TRBV4-2	CASSQNRFTDTQYF
TRBJ2-3	.	TRBV14	CASSLGGYTDTQYF